This T cell receptor (beta chain) is from a study of PD-1 blockade in mismatch repair-deficient tumors. Study information: Patients had eleven to twelve mismatch repair-deficient cancer types, all previously treated and progressing.

Trimming cost V 1 base and J 9 bases, with 18 bases left between them. The germline CDR1 and CDR2 sequences are SGHTA and FQGNSA. This CDR3 spans 15 amino acids. The assay was immunoSEQ multiplex PCR, and TCRdb's table has in-frame clones only and misses some. The repertoire holds about 120,000 clones, with about nine tenths as singletons. Mismatch repair deficiency was confirmed in all patients, by PCR or immunohistochemistry. The TCR-sequenced patients were three responders to pembrolizumab. This clone was observed a few times. Its antigen is unknown. Study-wide points: Tumor-resident clones, often undetectable pretreatment in blood, expanded then contracted after pembrolizumab.

The TCR originated in an adult with mismatch repair-deficient cancer. The chain joins TRBV7-2 to TRBJ2-5, with TRBD2 as a possible D gene (5 bases). The material was peripheral blood, obtained approximately 69 weeks after starting pembrolizumab. DNA of the CDR3: TGTGCCAGCAGCTTAGGACTTGACTACGGCGGGTCCCAGTACTTC. This codes for CASSLGLDYGGSQYF.